There are many counts of the clone carrying this TCR beta chain. Antigen: not known. The record originates from a study of blood T cells in healthy people across ages. Study-level findings and limits: Higher naive T cell percentage went strongly together with higher TCR beta diversity. Per million T cells, the diversity of TCR beta decreased roughly linearly as age advanced.

Combining a sample-barcoded 5' primer with a J-beta primer mix, a second PCR ran for roughly 7 to 12 cycles. TCRdb reprocessed the 5' RACE reads via MiXCR and lists one record per CDR3 protein. The table includes around 500,000 distinct CDR3 sequences, 45% to 55% detected once. Healthy individuals of Caucasian origin from Russia, aged roughly 6 to 90, served as donors. Total RNA amounts of at least 5.5 micrograms were extracted per sample. The sequenced material came from blood. The clonotype originates from a man of 80 years or more in good health.

The CDR3 DNA reads TGTGCCAGCAGTTACCACGGAAGCACAGATACGCAGTATTTT. It specifies CASSYHGSTDTQYF. The V and J genes are TRBV6-5 and TRBJ2-3; D is unresolved. Trimming stripped 2 bases from V and 0 bases from J, with 6 bases between. The CDR3 is made up of 14 amino acids. Germline loops: CDR1 MNHEY, CDR2 SVGAGI.